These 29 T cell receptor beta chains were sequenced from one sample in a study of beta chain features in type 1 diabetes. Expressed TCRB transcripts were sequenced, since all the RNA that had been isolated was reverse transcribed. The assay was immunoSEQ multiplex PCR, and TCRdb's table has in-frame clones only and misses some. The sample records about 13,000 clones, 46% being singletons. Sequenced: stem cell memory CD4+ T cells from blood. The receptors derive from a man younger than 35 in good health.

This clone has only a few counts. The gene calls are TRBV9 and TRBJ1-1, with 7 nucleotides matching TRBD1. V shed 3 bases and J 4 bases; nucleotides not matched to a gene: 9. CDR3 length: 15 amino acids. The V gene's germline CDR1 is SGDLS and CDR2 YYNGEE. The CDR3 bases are TGTGCCAGCAGCGCCGGGGACAGAAGAGTCACTGAAGCTTTCTTT. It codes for CASSAGDRRVTEAFF.

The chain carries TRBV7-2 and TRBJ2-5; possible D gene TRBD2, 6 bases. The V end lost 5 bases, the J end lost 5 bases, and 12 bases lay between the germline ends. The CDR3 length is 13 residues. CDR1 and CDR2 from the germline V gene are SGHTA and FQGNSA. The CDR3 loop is CASSPNREETQYF. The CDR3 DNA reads TGTGCCAGCAGCCCCAACCGGGAGGAGACCCAGTACTTC.

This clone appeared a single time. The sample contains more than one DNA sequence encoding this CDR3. This chain's CDR3 is CASSPGGTGLQPQHF. The CDR3 DNA follows: TGTGCCAGCTCACCGGGTGGGACAGGGTTACAACCCCAGCATTTT. The J gene is TRBJ1-5, the V gene TRBV18, with 9 bases identical to TRBD1. This CDR3 contains 15 residues. Trimming removed 3 bases from V and 10 bases from J; junction bases left unmatched: 10. Germline CDR1 and CDR2: KGHSH and LQKENI.

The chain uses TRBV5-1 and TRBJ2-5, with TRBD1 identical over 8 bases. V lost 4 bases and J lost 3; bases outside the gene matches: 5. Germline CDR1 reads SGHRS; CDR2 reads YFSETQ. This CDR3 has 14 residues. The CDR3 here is CASSRGQGEETQYF. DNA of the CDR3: TGCGCCAGCAGCCGAGGACAGGGTGAAGAGACCCAGTACTTC. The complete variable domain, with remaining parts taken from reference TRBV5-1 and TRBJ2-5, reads KAGVTQTPRYLIKTRGQQVTLSCSPISGHRSVSWYQQTPGQGLQFLFEYFSETQRNKGNFPGRFSGRQFSNSRSEMNVSTLELGDSALYLCASSRGQGEETQYFGPGTRLLVL.

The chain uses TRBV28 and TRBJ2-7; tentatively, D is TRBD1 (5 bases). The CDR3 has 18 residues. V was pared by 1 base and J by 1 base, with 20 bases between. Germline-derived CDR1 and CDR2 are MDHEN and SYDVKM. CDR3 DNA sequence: TGTGCCAGCAGTTTATCCAAGGGTGGGGCAGGCCGTTCCTACGAGCAGTACTTC. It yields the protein CASSLSKGGAGRSYEQYF.

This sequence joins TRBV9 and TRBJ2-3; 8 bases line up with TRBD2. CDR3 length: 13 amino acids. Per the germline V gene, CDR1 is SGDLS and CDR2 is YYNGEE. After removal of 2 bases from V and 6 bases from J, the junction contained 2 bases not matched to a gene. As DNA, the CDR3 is TGTGCCAGCAGCGTTCGGGGGGGGGATACGCAGTATTTT. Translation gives CASSVRGGDTQYF.

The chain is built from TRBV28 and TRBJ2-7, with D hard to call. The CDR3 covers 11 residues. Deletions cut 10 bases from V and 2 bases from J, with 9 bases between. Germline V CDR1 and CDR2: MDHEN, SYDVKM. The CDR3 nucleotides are TGTGCCATTTCGTCTGCCTACGAGCAGTACTTC. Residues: CAISSAYEQYF.

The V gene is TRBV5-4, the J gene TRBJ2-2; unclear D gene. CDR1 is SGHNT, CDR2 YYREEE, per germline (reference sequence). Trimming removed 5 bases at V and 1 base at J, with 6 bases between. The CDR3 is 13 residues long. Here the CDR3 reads CASSPRNTGELFF. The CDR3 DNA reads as TGTGCCAGCAGTCCTCGGAACACCGGGGAGCTGTTTTTT.

In nucleotides, the CDR3 is TGTGCCAGCAGCTTAGATGCGGGGGCGAACACAGATACGCAGTATTTT. Its protein is CASSLDAGANTDTQYF. The J gene is TRBJ2-3, the V gene TRBV7-2; D is possibly TRBD2 (7 bases). Germline CDR1 is SGHTA and CDR2 is FQGNSA. Deletions cut 1 base from V and 2 bases from J, with 13 bases between. This CDR3 comprises 16 residues.

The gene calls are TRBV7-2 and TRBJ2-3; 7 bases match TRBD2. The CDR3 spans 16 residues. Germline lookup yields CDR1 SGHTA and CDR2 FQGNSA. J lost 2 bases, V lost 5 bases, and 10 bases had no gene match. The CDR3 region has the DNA TGTGCCAGCAGCCCGACGAGCGGGGCTAACACAGATACGCAGTATTTT. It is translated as CASSPTSGANTDTQYF.

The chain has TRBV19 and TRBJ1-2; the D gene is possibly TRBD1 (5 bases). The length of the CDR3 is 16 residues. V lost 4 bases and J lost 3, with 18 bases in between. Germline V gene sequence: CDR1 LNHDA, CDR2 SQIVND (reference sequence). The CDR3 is CASSRRLQTDDYGYTF. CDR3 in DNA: TGTGCCAGTAGTAGACGGCTCCAGACAGATGACTATGGCTACACCTTC.

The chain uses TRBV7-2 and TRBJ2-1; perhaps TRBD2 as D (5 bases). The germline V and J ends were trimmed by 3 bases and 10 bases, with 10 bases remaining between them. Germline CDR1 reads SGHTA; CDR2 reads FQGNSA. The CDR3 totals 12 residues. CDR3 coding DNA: TGTGCCAGCAGCTTGGCGGGCGGAGAGCAGTTCTTC. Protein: CASSLAGGEQFF.

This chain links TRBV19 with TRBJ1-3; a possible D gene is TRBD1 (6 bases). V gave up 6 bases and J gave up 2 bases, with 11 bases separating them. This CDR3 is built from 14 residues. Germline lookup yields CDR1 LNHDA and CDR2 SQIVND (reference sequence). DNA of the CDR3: TGTGCCAGTAGCGACAGGACCACTGGAAACACCATATATTTT. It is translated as CASSDRTTGNTIYF. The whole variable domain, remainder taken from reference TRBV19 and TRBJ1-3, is DGGITQSPKYLFRKEGQNVTLSCEQNLNHDAMYWYRQDPGQGLRLIYYSQIVNDFQKGDIAEGYSVSREKKESFPLTVTSAQKNPTAFYLCASSDRTTGNTIYFGEGSWLTVV.

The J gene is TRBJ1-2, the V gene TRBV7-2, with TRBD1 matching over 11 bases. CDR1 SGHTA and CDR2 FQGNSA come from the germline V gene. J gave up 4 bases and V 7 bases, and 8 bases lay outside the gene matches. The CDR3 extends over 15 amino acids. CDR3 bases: TGTGCCAGCACCCGAGGGACAGGGGGGACCTATGGCTACACCTTC. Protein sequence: CASTRGTGGTYGYTF.

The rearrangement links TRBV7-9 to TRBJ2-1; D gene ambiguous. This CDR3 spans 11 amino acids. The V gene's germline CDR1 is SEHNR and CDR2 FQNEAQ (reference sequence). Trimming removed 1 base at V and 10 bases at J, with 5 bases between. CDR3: CASSLDREQFF. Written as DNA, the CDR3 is TGTGCCAGCAGCTTAGATAGAGAGCAGTTCTTC. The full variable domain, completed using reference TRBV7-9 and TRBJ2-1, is DTGVSQNPRHKITKRGQNVTFRCDPISEHNRLYWYRQTLGQGPEFLTYFQNEAQLEKSRLLSDRFSAERPKGSFSTLEIQRTEQGDSAMYLCASSLDREQFFGPGTRLTVL.

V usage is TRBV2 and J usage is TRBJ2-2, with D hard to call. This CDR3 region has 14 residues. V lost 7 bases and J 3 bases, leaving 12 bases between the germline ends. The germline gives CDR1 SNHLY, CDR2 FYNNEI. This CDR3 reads CASKQTLDTGELFF. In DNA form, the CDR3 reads TGTGCCAGCAAGCAAACCCTGGACACCGGGGAGCTGTTTTTT.

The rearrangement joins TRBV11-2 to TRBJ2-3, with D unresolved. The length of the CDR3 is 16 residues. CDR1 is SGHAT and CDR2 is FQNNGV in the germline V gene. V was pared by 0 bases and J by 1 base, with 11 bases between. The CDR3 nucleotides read TGTGCCAGCAGCTTAGAACGAGTTTCTGGCACAGATACGCAGTATTTT. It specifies CASSLERVSGTDTQYF. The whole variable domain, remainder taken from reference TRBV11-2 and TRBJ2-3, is EAGVAQSPRYKIIEKRQSVAFWCNPISGHATLYWYQQILGQGPKLLIQFQNNGVVDDSQLPKDRFSAERLKGVDSTLKIQPAKLEDSAVYLCASSLERVSGTDTQYFGPGTRLTVL.

CDR3 amino acids: CASSLGQVQSPLHF. As DNA, the CDR3 is TGTGCCAGCAGCTTGGGACAGGTCCAATCACCCCTCCACTTT. The J gene is TRBJ1-6, the V gene TRBV7-9; 8 bases are a match to TRBD1. There are 14 residues in the CDR3. V dropped 3 bases and J dropped 10; count of bases not matched to a gene: 5. CDR1 is SEHNR and CDR2 is FQNEAQ in the germline V gene (reference sequence).

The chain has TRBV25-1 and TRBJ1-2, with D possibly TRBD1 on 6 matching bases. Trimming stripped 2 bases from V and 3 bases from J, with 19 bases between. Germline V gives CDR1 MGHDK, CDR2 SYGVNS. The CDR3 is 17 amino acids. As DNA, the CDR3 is TGTGCCAGCAGTGAACCTGGGACGGGAGGACAGCACTATGGCTACACCTTC. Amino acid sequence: CASSEPGTGGQHYGYTF.

The CDR3 reads CASSLAWGGDTQYF. CDR3 sequence (DNA): TGTGCCAGCAGCTTAGCCTGGGGCGGCGATACGCAGTATTTT. V usage is TRBV7-3 and J usage is TRBJ2-3; possibly TRBD1 for D (5 bases). V was trimmed by 2 bases and J by 6 bases, leaving 12 bases between them. This CDR3 contains 14 residues. CDR1 and CDR2 (germline): SGHTA, FQGTGA.

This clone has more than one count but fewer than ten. The CDR3 region is CASGTGATLYEQYF. The CDR3 DNA sequence: TGTGCCAGCGGCACAGGAGCCACCCTCTACGAGCAGTACTTC. The chain couples TRBV11-2 to TRBJ2-7; TRBD1 might be the D (5 bases). V lost 8 bases and J 3 bases, leaving 17 bases between the germline ends. Per the germline V gene, CDR1 is SGHAT and CDR2 is FQNNGV. CDR3 length: 14 residues.

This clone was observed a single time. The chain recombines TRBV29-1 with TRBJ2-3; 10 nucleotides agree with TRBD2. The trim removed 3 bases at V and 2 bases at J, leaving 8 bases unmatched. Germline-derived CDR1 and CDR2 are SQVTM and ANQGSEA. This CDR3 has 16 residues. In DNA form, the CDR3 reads TGCAGCGTTGATGGGGTTAGCGGGGGGTCCACAGATACGCAGTATTTT. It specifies CSVDGVSGGSTDTQYF.

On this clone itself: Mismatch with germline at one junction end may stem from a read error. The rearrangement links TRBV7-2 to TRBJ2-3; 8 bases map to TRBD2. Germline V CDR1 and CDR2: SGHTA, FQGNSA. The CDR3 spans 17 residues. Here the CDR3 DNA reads TGTGCCAGCAGCCTAGCGGGCGGGGGCCTGAGCACAGATACGCAGTATTTT. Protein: CASSLAGGGLSTDTQYF.

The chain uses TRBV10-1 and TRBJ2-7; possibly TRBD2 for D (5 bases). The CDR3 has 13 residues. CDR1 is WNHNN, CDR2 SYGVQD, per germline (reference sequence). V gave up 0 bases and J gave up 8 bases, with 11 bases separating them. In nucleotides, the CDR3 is TGCGCCAGCAGTGAGTCCGGACTGACCCAGCAGTACTTC. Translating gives CASSESGLTQQYF.

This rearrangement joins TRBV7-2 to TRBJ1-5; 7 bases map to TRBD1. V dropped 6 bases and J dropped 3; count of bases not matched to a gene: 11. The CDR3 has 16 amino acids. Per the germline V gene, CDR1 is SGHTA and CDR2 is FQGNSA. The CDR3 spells CASRTSGTALNQPQHF. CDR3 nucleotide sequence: TGTGCCAGCAGAACATCCGGGACAGCCCTCAATCAGCCCCAGCATTTT.

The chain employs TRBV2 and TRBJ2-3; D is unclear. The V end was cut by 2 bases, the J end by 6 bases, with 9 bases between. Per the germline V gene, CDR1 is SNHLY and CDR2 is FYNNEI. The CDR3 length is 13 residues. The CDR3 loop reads CASSERARDTQYF. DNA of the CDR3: TGTGCCAGCAGTGAAAGAGCCCGGGATACGCAGTATTTT.

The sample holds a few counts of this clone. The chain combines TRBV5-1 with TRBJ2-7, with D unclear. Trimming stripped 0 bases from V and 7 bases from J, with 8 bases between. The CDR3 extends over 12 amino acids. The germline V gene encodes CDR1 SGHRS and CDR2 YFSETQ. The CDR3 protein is CASSLGGLEQYF. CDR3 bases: TGCGCCAGCAGCTTGGGAGGCCTAGAGCAGTACTTC.

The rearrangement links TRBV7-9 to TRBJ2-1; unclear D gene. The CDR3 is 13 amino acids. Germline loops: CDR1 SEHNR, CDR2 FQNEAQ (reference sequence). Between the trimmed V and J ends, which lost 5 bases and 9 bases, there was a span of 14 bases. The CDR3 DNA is TGTGCCAGCAGCCCACAAACCATAAGTGAGCAGTTCTTC. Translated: CASSPQTISEQFF.

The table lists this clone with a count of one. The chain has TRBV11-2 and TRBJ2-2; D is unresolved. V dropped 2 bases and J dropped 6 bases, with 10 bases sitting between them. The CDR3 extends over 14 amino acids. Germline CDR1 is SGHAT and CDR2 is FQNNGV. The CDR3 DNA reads TGTGCCAGCAGCTTAATGAGGTCGTCCGGGGAGCTGTTTTTT. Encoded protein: CASSLMRSSGELFF.